This TCR beta chain was identified in a study of blood T cell repertoires in COVID-19. The overall study: T cells, B-cell-depleted T cells, or PBMCs supplied cDNA or gDNA.

Some clones are missing from TCRdb's copy, which holds only in-frame ones; the method was immunoSEQ multiplex PCR. The sample includes over 200,000 clones, around 80% of them seen just once. Unmatched junction bases numbered 6, after V lost 4 bases and J lost 7 bases. Germline V gene lookup returns CDR1 MNHEY and CDR2 SVGEGT. There are 13 residues in the CDR3. The rearrangement uses TRBV6-2 or TRBV6-3 and TRBJ2-7; 8 bases agree with TRBD2. Input material: peripheral blood. This sequence originates from a woman under 40 with COVID-19, enrolled during active disease. The CDR3 DNA reads TGTGCCAGCAGTTCCTGGACTAGCAGGGAGCAGTACTTC. Amino acids: CASSSWTSREQYF.